The following is a T cell receptor beta chain sequence with its context. What it recognizes is unknown. The authors built TCR beta libraries using iRepertoire HTBI primers and Arm-PCR of CDR3 regions. TCRdb called the multiplex PCR reads again in MiXCR, with one record for every CDR3 protein. The sample yields about 420,000 distinct CDR3 sequences, about 17% seen once. As to time point: newly diagnosed GD, antithyroid drugs for less than 3 months. From PBMCs, RNA was extracted and then used to make the TCR library. The CDR3 loop spans 13 amino acids. The V gene's germline CDR1 is DFQATT and CDR2 SNEGSKA (reference sequence). J was trimmed by 4 bases and V by 1 base; bases with no gene match: 4. The data are from a study of regulatory T cells in long-lasting Graves disease. Overall study results and limits: Persistent patients shared some 2,500 public clonotypes among themselves. Newly diagnosed patients shared fewer, at about a thousand.

The data also belong to a second study, concerning T cells in Graves' hyperthyroidism and ophthalmopathy. Per that study: Diagnostic decisions used clinical symptoms, serum thyroxine and TRAb, thyroid ultrasound and orbital computed tomography. Carried out on the TCR CDR3, a first-round RT-PCR used the HTBI primer set. Expanded thyroid clonotypes (above 0.001) were mostly also found in blood.

The sample here was peripheral blood mononuclear cells (PBMCs), taken at new diagnosis, from a patient treated with antithyroid drugs. The TCR comes from a young woman with Graves disease. This chain links TRBV20-1 with TRBJ2-7, with 7 bases lining up with TRBD1. The CDR3 here is CSARVDRVYEQYF. The CDR3 DNA follows: TGCAGTGCTAGAGTTGACAGGGTGTACGAGCAGTACTTC.